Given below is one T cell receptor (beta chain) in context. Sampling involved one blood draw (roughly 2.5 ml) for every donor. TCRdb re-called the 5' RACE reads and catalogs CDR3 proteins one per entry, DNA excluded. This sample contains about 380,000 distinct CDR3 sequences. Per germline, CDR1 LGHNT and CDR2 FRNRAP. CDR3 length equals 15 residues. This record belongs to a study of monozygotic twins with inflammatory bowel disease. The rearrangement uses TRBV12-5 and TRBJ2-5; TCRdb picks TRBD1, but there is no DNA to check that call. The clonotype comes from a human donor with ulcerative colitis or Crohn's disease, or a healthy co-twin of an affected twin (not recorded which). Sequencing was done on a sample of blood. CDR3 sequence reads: CASGLGQGFQETQYF.